This T cell receptor beta chain was identified in a study of T cell responses to AZD1222 COVID-19 vaccine. In this sample, this clone turned up once. The antigen is not known. Profiled with immunoSEQ multiplex PCR; TCRdb holds only in-frame clones, not every one. Of roughly 130,000 clones in the sample, about 89% were seen once. Trimming shortened V by 3 bases and J by 1 base, and 10 bases separated the two germline ends. Germline V gene sequence: CDR1 KGHSH, CDR2 LQKENI. CDR3 length: 15 amino acids. Study results and caveats: When two AZD1222 doses had been given, Spike-specific TCR breadth and depth rose.

Sequencing was performed on peripheral blood, taken 28 days after the second dose of the MenACWY control vaccine. This sequence joins TRBV18 and TRBJ1-3; D is possibly TRBD1 (6 bases). The receptor comes from an adult who received the MenACWY meningococcal vaccine as a control. The DNA of the CDR3 is TGTGCCAGCTCACCCTCACAGGGATCTGGAAACACCATATATTTT. Residues: CASSPSQGSGNTIYF.